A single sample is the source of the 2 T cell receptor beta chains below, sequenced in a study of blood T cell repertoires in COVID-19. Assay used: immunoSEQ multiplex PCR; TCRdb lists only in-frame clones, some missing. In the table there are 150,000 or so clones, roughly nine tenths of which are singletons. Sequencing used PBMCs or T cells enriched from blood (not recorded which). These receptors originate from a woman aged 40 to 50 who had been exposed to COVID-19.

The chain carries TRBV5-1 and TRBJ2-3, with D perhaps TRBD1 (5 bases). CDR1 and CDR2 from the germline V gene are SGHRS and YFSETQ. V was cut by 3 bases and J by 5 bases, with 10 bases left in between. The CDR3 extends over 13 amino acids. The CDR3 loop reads CASSSGLGDTQYF. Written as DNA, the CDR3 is TGCGCCAGCAGCTCAGGGCTGGGAGATACGCAGTATTTT.

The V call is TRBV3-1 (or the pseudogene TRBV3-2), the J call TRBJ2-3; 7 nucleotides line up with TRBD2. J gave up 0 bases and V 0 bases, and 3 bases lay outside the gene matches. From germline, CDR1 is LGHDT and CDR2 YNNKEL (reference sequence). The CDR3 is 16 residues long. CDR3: CASSQDLAASTDTQYF. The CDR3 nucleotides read TGTGCCAGCAGCCAAGATCTAGCGGCTAGCACAGATACGCAGTATTTT.